Listed below are T cell receptor beta chains from one sample, sequenced in a study of OX40 agonist ivuxolimab in advanced cancers. Generated by immunoSEQ multiplex PCR, the TCRdb table keeps only in-frame clones and is missing some. The repertoire has tens of thousands of clones, roughly nine tenths of them found once; the top ten carry less than 7.5%. The sample consisted of CD4+ or CD8+ T cells sorted from blood, taken in a trial of the OX40 agonist ivuxolimab. The receptors originated from an adult with an advanced solid tumor such as melanoma, head and neck, liver or kidney cancer. Each CDR3 is given with its conserved first and last residue. D genes are given only for firm matches. Clone size is shown for a subset of rows, as once, few, many or a class of expanded clone.

TRBJ2-1 TRBV27 TRBD2 NA TGTGCCAGCAGCGCGGGGGGGCCCTACAATGAGCAGTTCTTC CASSAGGPYNEQFF
TRBJ1-2 TRBV30 NA NA TGTGCCTGGAGTGATAGGGTTGGTACGGGCTACACCTTC CAWSDRVGTGYTF
TRBJ1-1 TRBV7-9 TRBD1 NA TGTGCCAGCAGCCCAAGGTGGGGACAGGAGAACACTGAAGCTTTCTTT CASSPRWGQENTEAFF
TRBJ1-2 TRBV4-1 NA NA TGCGCCAGCAGCCACGTGGCGAACAGCTATGGCTACACCTTC CASSHVANSYGYTF
TRBJ1-2 TRBV19 TRBD1 once TGTGCCACGAAGACAGGGGGCCGCTTCTATGGCTACACCTTC CATKTGGRFYGYTF
TRBJ1-2 TRBV9 NA NA TGTGCCAGCAGCGTATCTGGCCCCCAAGGCGAGTTAGCTAACTATGGCTACACCTTC CASSVSGPQGELANYGYTF
TRBJ2-3 TRBV5-4 NA NA TGTGCCAGCAGCTTGGCCGGAAGCCTAGCAGCAAGGGATACGCAGTATTTT CASSLAGSLAARDTQYF
TRBJ2-1 TRBV27 NA NA TGTGCCAGCAGTGTCCGGGACTTTAGGGGCAATGAGCAGTTCTTC CASSVRDFRGNEQFF
TRBJ2-1 TRBV19 TRBD2 NA TGTGCCAGCAGGTGGCGGGGGGGATACAATGAGCAGTTCTTC CASRWRGGYNEQFF
TRBJ2-7 TRBV13 NA NA TGTGCCAGCAGCCGGTGGGGGGCCTACGAGCAGTACTTC CASSRWGAYEQYF
TRBJ2-7 TRBV5-6 NA NA TGTGCCAGCAGCTTGGCGGACAACCACTACGAGCAGTACTTC CASSLADNHYEQYF
TRBJ2-3 TRBV5-4 NA NA TGTGCCAGCAGCTCGACACCTCGGAGGGGCGGCACAGATACGCAGTATTTT CASSSTPRRGGTDTQYF
TRBJ1-2 TRBV5-6 NA once TGTGCCAGCAGCCCGAACCCGGGACTCACCTATGGCTACACCTTC CASSPNPGLTYGYTF
TRBJ2-7 TRBV15 NA NA TGTGCCACCAGCAGAAGGGACTTCCCCGAGCAGTACTTC CATSRRDFPEQYF
TRBJ2-7 TRBV5-4 NA NA TGTGCCAGCAGCCAACCAAATACAGTATCCTACGAGCAGTACTTC CASSQPNTVSYEQYF
TRBJ2-1 TRBV5-5 NA NA TGTGCCAGCAGCCCAGGGGACTCGTCCTACAATGAGCAGTTCTTC CASSPGDSSYNEQFF
TRBJ2-1 TRBV7-9 TRBD1 NA TGTGCCAGCAGCCCCGCCCCGGACAGGGAAGGTTACAATGAGCAGTTCTTC CASSPAPDREGYNEQFF
TRBJ2-2 TRBV27 NA NA TGTGCCAGCAGTGGAGCGGGCCCCGGGGAGCTGTTTTTT CASSGAGPGELFF
TRBJ1-4 TRBV6-1 NA NA TGTGCCAGCAGTGAATGGTCCGAAGCTTATGAAAAACTGTTTTTT CASSEWSEAYEKLFF
TRBJ1-2 TRBV19 NA NA TGTGCCAGTAGCTACGACAGTCTAGCGAACTATGGCTACACCTTC CASSYDSLANYGYTF
TRBJ2-3 TRBV14 NA NA TGTGCCAGCAGCCCGAGTTTGGATACGCAGTATTTT CASSPSLDTQYF
TRBJ2-7 TRBV5-5 NA NA TGTGCCAGCAGCTTGGTTTTCGGCTCCTACGAGCAGTACTTC CASSLVFGSYEQYF
TRBJ2-1 TRBV27 NA NA TGTGCCAGCAGCAATCTAGCGTACAATGAGCAGTTCTTC CASSNLAYNEQFF
TRBJ2-7 TRBV19 NA many TGTGCCAGTAGTTCAGGGCCGTTCTACGAGCAGTACTTC CASSSGPFYEQYF